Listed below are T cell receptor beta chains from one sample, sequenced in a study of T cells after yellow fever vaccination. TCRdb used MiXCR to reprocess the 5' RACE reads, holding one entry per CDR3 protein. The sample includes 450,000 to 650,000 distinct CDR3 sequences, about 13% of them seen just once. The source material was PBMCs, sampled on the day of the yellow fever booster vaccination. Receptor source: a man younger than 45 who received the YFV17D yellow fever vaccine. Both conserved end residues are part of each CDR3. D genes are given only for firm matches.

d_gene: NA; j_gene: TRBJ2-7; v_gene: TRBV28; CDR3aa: CASSLTATSYEQYF
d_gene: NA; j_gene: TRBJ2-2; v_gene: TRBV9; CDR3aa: CASSGGQNTGELFF
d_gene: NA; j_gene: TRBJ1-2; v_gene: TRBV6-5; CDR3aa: CASSSGGLLANYGYTF
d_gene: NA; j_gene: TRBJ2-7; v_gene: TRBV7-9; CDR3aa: CASSPSDRFYEQYF
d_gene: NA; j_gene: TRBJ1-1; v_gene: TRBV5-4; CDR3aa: CASSLTLNTEAFF
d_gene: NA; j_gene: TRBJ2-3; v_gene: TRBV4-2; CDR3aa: CASSQDSTADTQYF
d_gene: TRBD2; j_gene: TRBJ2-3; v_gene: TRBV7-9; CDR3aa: CASSLVRGSGTDTQYF
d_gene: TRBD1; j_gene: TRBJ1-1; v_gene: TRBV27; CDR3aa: CASSRGTVVLF
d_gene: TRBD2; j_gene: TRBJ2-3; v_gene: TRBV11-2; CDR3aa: CASGGLAGFDTQYF
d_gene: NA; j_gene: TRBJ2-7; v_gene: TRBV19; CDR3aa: CASSMRPSYEQYF
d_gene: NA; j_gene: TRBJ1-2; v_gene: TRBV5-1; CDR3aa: CASSFADPDYGYTF
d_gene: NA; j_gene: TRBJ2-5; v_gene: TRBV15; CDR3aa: CATSESIRDTDWTQYF
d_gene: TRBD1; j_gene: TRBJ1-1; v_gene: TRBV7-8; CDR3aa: CASSSRQGGNTEAFF
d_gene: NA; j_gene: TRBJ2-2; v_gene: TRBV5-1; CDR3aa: CASSLLGHNTGELFF
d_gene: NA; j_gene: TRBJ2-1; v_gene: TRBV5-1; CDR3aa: CASSLLPSSYNEQFF
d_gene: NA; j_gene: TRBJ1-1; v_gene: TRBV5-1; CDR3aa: CASSLGSMNTEAFF
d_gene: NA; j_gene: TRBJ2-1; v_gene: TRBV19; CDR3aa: CASSYRASSSYNEQFF
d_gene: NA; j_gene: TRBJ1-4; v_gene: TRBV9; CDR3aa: CASTGGTNEKLFF
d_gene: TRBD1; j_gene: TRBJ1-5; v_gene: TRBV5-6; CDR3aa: CASSRTGGDQPQHF
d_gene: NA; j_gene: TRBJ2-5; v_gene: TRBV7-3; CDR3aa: CASSSSAGSEVTQYF
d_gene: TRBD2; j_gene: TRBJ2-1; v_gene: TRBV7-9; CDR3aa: CASSYQRDLKHNEQFF
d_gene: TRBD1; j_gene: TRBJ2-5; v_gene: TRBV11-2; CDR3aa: CASRWGQGRETQYF
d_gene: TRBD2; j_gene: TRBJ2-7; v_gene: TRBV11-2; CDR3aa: CASSSRLTLAGGAYEQYF
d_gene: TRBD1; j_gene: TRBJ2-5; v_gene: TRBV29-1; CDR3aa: CSGDSYQETQYF
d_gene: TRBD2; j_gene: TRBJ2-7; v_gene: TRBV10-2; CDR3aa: CASSGVLAETYEQYF
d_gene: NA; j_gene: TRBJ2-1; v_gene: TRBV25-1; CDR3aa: CASSATDPLRYNEQFF
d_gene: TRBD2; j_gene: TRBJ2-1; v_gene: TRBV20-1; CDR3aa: CCARPTSGSSYNEQFF
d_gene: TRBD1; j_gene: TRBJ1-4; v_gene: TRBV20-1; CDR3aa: CSASPGQVNEKLFF
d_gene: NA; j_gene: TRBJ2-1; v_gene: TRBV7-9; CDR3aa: CASSLRVSGYNEQFF
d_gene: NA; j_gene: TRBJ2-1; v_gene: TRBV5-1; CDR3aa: CASSLEGLVYNEQFF
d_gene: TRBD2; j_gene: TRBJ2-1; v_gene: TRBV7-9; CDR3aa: CASSSGTSGAIEQFF
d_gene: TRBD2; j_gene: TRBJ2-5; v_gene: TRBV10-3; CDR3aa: CAISTGGRGSETQYF
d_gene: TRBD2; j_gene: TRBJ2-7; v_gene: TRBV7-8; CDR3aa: CASSLWTSGRVRGEQYF
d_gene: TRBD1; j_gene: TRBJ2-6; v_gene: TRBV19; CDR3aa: CASSIEPTGFGANVLTF
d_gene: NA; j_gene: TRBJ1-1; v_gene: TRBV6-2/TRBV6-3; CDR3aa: CASSYNRATEAFF
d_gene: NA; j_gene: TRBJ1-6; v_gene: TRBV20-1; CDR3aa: CSARDESYNSPLHF
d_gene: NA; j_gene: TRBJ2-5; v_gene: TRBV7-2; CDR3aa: CASSLERAGGETQYF
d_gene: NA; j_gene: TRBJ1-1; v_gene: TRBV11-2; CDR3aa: CASSIRRGQGTEAFF
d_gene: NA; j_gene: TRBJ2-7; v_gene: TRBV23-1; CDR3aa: CASSPSEFYEQYF
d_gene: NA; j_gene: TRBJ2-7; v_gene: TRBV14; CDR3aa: CASSQPGLGSYEQYF
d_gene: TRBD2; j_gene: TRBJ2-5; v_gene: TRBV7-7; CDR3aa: CASSQTSGRGETQYF